The rows below give T cell receptor beta chains drawn from one sample of a study of blood T cells in healthy people across ages. TCRdb recomputed calls from the 5' RACE reads with MiXCR, one row per CDR3 protein. The sample lists roughly 800,000 distinct CDR3 sequences; more than 25% were seen once. These data also featured in a second study, about T cells of mothers and their children.

Input material: blood. All receptors come from a boy aged 5-17 years in good health. The CDR3 runs from the conserved cysteine through the conserved F or W. D genes are given only for firm matches. The size field is filled for only some rows; it gives once, few, many or a size class.

>.|TRBV5-8|TRBJ1-6|.
TGTGCCAGCAGCTTGGAACAGGGATTTTTTTCACCCCTCCACTTT
CASSLEQGFFSPLHF
>TRBD1|TRBV7-2|TRBJ1-4|few
TGTGCCAGCAGCTCGATACGACAGGGTCGAAATGAAAAACTGTTTTTT
CASSSIRQGRNEKLFF
>.|TRBV28|TRBJ2-7|few
TGTGCCAGCAGTTTAAGGCGGTGGGGTGGGTACGAGCAGTACTTC
CASSLRRWGGYEQYF
>.|TRBV5-1|TRBJ2-5|few
TGCGCCAGCAGGGGGGGGCCACAAGAGACCCAGTACTTC
CASRGGPQETQYF
>.|TRBV6-6|TRBJ1-4|.
TGTGCCAGCAGTTACGCTTACGGGGAGGCTGACGAAAAACTGTTTTTT
CASSYAYGEADEKLFF
>.|TRBV9|TRBJ1-2|.
TGTGCCAGCAGCGTAGTTCCAGGGGATGGCTACACCTTC
CASSVVPGDGYTF
>.|TRBV7-9|TRBJ1-2|few
TGTGCCAGCAGACCTCCGGGAGGGGCGAACTATGGCTACACCTTC
CASRPPGGANYGYTF
>.|TRBV3-1|TRBJ2-1|few
TGTGCCAGCAGCCAAGATCTGAGGGAGACAAATGAGCAGTTCTTC
CASSQDLRETNEQFF
>TRBD1|TRBV7-7|TRBJ2-5|.
TGTGCCAGCAGCTTAATACCCGGACAGGGGGCTGAGACCCAGTACTTC
CASSLIPGQGAETQYF
>.|TRBV29-1|TRBJ2-1|.
TGCAGCGTGATACAGGGATCGGCCTACAATGAGCAGTTCTTC
CSVIQGSAYNEQFF
>TRBD2|TRBV5-1|TRBJ2-1|few
TGCGCCAGCAGCTCCGGGACTAGCGGGGAGGAACGGCAGTTCTTC
CASSSGTSGEERQFF
>.|TRBV5-1|TRBJ2-5|.
TGCGCCAGCAGCTTTGCGGGAAAAGAGACCCAGTACTTC
CASSFAGKETQYF
>.|TRBV7-9|TRBJ2-5|.
TGTGCCAGCAGCCAACAACAAGAGACCCAGTACTTC
CASSQQQETQYF
>TRBD1|TRBV15|TRBJ2-7|.
TGTGCCACCAGCAGAACGAAACCTGGACAGGGCTTTGAGCAGTACTTC
CATSRTKPGQGFEQYF
>.|TRBV3-1|TRBJ1-1|.
TGTGCCAGCAGCCAAGAACCCCGGACGGGGAACACCGAAGCTTTCTTT
CASSQEPRTGNTEAFF
>.|TRBV5-1|TRBJ1-1|.
TGCGCCAGCAGCTTCGCGGGGGAGGCCACTGAAGCTTTCTTT
CASSFAGEATEAFF
>.|TRBV20-1|TRBJ1-6|few
TGCAGTGCTAGAGATTCAGGGGATCTCTCTCATTCACCCCTCCACTTT
CSARDSGDLSHSPLHF
>.|TRBV5-6|TRBJ2-5|.
TGTGCCAGCAGCTTCATAAGGACGGTGGAAGAGACCCAGTACTTC
CASSFIRTVEETQYF
>.|TRBV29-1|TRBJ2-1|once
TGCAGCGCCTTTTCAGGGGATTCTCTCAATGAGCAGTTCTTC
CSAFSGDSLNEQFF
>.|TRBV6-4|TRBJ1-1|.
TGTGCCAGCAGTGGGATGTACGGGGCGCAGGGCACTGAAGCTTTCTTT
CASSGMYGAQGTEAFF
>TRBD1|TRBV6-1|TRBJ1-2|.
TGTGCCAGCAGCCGACCGGGACAGGGGGTATATCATGGCTACACCTTC
CASSRPGQGVYHGYTF
>.|TRBV20-1|TRBJ1-6|.
TGCAGTGCGGCGGGACAAATGCTTGATTCACCCCTCCACTTT
CSAAGQMLDSPLHF
>TRBD2|TRBV5-1|TRBJ2-1|.
TGCGCCAGCAGCTCACTACCCGGACTAGCCCCCTACAATGAGCAGTTCTTC
CASSSLPGLAPYNEQFF
>.|TRBV20-1|TRBJ2-3|few
TGCAGCACAGATACGCAGTATTTT
CSTDTQYF